One sample yielded the 29 T cell receptor beta chains listed below, sequenced in a study of T cell changes during pregnancy in multiple sclerosis (dated by TCRdb to the late 2010s). Receptors were amplified or captured by the immunoSEQ multiplex PCR assay. TCRdb provides this immuneACCESS table in a form limited to in-frame rearrangements. Some clones are lacking; in checked studies, under half of them reflect an unresolved V gene, and why the rest are absent is not known. This sample has about 100,000 clones in its table, and approximately 90% of those were observed once. Just over 0.75% of the sample belongs to the ten largest clones. Sequenced material: peripheral blood, taken in the second trimester of pregnancy. Every receptor here comes from a female donor in good health, enrolled as a control in a pregnancy study.

A single count supports this clone. The rearrangement joins TRBV7-2 to TRBJ2-2, with unresolved D. This CDR3 region has 14 residues. The V end lost 2 bases, the J end lost 3 bases, and 7 bases lay between the germline ends. Per the germline V gene, CDR1 is SGHTA and CDR2 is FQGNSA. In nucleotides, the CDR3 is TGTGCCAGCAGCTTATATCGGGACACCGGGGAGCTGTTTTTT. Translating gives CASSLYRDTGELFF.

CDR3 DNA sequence: TGTGCCAGTAGATCCGAGCTGAACACTGAAGCTTTCTTT. Translated: CASRSELNTEAFF. J is TRBJ1-1 and V is TRBV19; D not certain. V lost 6 bases, J lost 0 bases, and 8 bases lay in between. From germline, CDR1 is LNHDA and CDR2 SQIVND (reference sequence). The CDR3 loop spans 13 amino acids.

With regard to this clone: Other DNA sequences in this specimen translate into the identical CDR3. The gene calls are TRBV5-1 and TRBJ2-7, with TRBD1 identical over 12 bases. This CDR3 is 14 amino acids long. V trimming: 4 bases; J trimming: 4 bases; junction bases outside the gene matches: 3. CDR1 SGHRS and CDR2 YFSETQ come from the germline V gene. The CDR3 bases are TGCGCCAGCAGCCAGGGACAGGGGGCTTACGAGCAGTACTTC. This gives the protein CASSQGQGAYEQYF. Variable domain in full (rest from reference TRBV5-1 and TRBJ2-7): KAGVTQTPRYLIKTRGQQVTLSCSPISGHRSVSWYQQTPGQGLQFLFEYFSETQRNKGNFPGRFSGRQFSNSRSEMNVSTLELGDSALYLCASSQGQGAYEQYFGPGTRLTVT.

The chain couples TRBV11-3 to TRBJ2-3, with a weak D call TRBD2 (5 bases). The CDR3 extends over 13 amino acids. Germline-derived CDR1 and CDR2 are SGHNT and YENEEA. Trimming shortened V by 2 bases and J by 4 bases, and 7 bases separated the two germline ends. The CDR3 sequence: CASSLQEADTQYF. Here the CDR3 DNA reads TGTGCCAGCAGCTTACAGGAGGCAGATACGCAGTATTTT.

This clone was found once. The CDR3 here is CASSLAALGRGIYGYTF. The DNA of the CDR3 is TGTGCCAGCAGCTTAGCGGCGCTGGGCAGGGGGATCTATGGCTACACCTTC. The chain carries TRBV7-2 and TRBJ1-2; 7 bases are a match to TRBD1. Germline lookup yields CDR1 SGHTA and CDR2 FQGNSA. The CDR3 sequence is 17 residues long. The junction had 11 bases not matched to a gene; V was cut back by 0 bases and J by 4 bases.

The rearrangement uses TRBV5-1 and TRBJ2-5; 11 positions match TRBD2. The CDR3 loop spans 16 amino acids. CDR1 is SGHRS and CDR2 is YFSETQ in the germline V gene. V lost 5 bases to trimming and J lost 7 bases; unmatched junction nucleotides: 13. CDR3 residues: CASSRTSGGGPGTQYF. The CDR3 DNA sequence: TGCGCCAGCAGTCGAACTAGCGGGGGCGGTCCGGGGACCCAGTACTTC.

V is TRBV28 and J is TRBJ2-4; a weak D match, TRBD2 (5 bases). Germline loops: CDR1 MDHEN, CDR2 SYDVKM. The CDR3 has 17 residues. V dropped 3 bases and J dropped 8 bases, with 23 bases sitting between them. CDR3 sequence reads: CASSFPSSRGLRDIQYF. The CDR3 DNA follows: TGTGCCAGCAGTTTCCCCTCCAGTAGAGGGCTTAGGGACATTCAGTACTTC.

The rearrangement uses TRBV15 and TRBJ1-5; 8 nucleotides line up with TRBD1. Looked up from germline, CDR1 is LNHNV and CDR2 is YYDKDF (reference sequence). This CDR3 has 15 amino acids. The V and J ends lost 3 bases and 3 bases, in that order; junction bases with no gene match: 4. The DNA of the CDR3 is TGTGCCACCAGCAGGGACAGGGCTTTCAATCAGCCCCAGCATTTT. This gives the protein CATSRDRAFNQPQHF.

The chain employs TRBV11-2 and TRBJ2-5; D call uncertain. The germline gives CDR1 SGHAT, CDR2 FQNNGV. This CDR3 has 13 residues. V was trimmed by 5 bases and J by 2 bases, leaving 9 bases between them. The CDR3 DNA reads TGTGCCAGCAGCCGCGATCCGCAAGAGACCCAGTACTTC. Its protein is CASSRDPQETQYF.

This chain uses TRBV2 with TRBJ2-7; 8 nucleotides align to TRBD1. Trimming at V came to 7 bases and at J to 4 bases, leaving 6 bases not matched to a gene. This CDR3 has 13 amino acids. Germline assignment: CDR1 SNHLY and CDR2 FYNNEI. The CDR3 DNA follows: TGTGCCAGCACCCCCGACAGGGGATACGAGCAGTACTTC. It yields the protein CASTPDRGYEQYF.

This clone was recorded only once. This chain connects TRBV29-1 to TRBJ1-2; no definite D call. V dropped 5 bases and J dropped 5 bases, with 9 bases sitting between them. The CDR3 is 11 amino acids. Germline assignment: CDR1 SQVTM and CDR2 ANQGSEA. The CDR3 protein is CSVFPGYGYTF. CDR3 nucleotides: TGCAGCGTTTTTCCGGGGTATGGCTACACCTTC.

The chain links TRBV7-2 to TRBJ1-3, with D perhaps TRBD1 (6 bases). The germline V gene has CDR1 SGHTA and CDR2 FQGNSA. The CDR3 is 16 amino acids. V was pared by 5 bases and J by 4 bases, with 18 bases between. CDR3 amino acids: CASSPRGVGTGNTIYF. The CDR3 region has the DNA TGTGCCAGCAGCCCAAGAGGCGTGGGGACAGGAAACACCATATATTTT.

This clone occurred a few times. This chain joins TRBV6-1 and TRBJ1-1; D is undetermined. With 7 bases removed from V and 1 base from J, the gap between germline ends came to 10 bases. This CDR3 has 13 amino acids. Germline lookup yields CDR1 MNHNS and CDR2 SASEGT. The CDR3 loop is CASTTAGNTEAFF. In nucleotides, the CDR3 is TGTGCCAGCACCACGGCGGGGAACACTGAAGCTTTCTTT.

The rearrangement links TRBV28 to TRBJ2-1, with TRBD2 identical over 10 bases. Germline loops: CDR1 MDHEN, CDR2 SYDVKM. Germline trimming cut 6 bases from V and 5 bases from J; bases unmatched to any gene: 13. This CDR3 region has 17 residues. CDR3 nucleotide sequence: TGTGCCAGCAGCACCTCGGGGCTAGCGGGAGCGCACAATGAGCAGTTCTTC. Protein: CASSTSGLAGAHNEQFF.

This chain connects TRBV28 to TRBJ1-6, with 8 nucleotides matching TRBD1. The CDR3 spans 14 residues. Germline CDR1 reads MDHEN; CDR2 reads SYDVKM. V was pared by 7 bases and J by 10 bases, with 9 bases of the junction left unmatched. CDR3 bases: TGTGCCAGCATCCTAGACAGGGGTTACTCACCCCTCCACTTT. Translation: CASILDRGYSPLHF.

The chain uses TRBV29-1 and TRBJ2-7; 8 nucleotides line up with TRBD1. The V gene's germline CDR1 is SQVTM and CDR2 ANQGSEA. The CDR3 extends over 13 amino acids. With 8 bases clipped from V and 3 bases from J, the junction kept 9 bases outside the gene matches. Written as DNA, the CDR3 is TGCAGCCTCAGGACAGGGAAGGGCTACGAGCAGTACTTC. Translated: CSLRTGKGYEQYF.

This chain connects TRBV7-6 to TRBJ1-1; D is ambiguous. Per germline, CDR1 SGHVS and CDR2 FNYEAQ. The ends were cut back, 5 bases at V and 1 base at J, with 14 bases in the middle. This CDR3 spans 15 amino acids. The CDR3 nucleotides are TGTGCCAGCAGCCCGCGCCGGGGTCAGAACACTGAAGCTTTCTTT. The encoded protein is CASSPRRGQNTEAFF.

J is TRBJ1-1 and V is TRBV19; no clear D. The germline V and J ends were trimmed by 7 bases and 0 bases, with 15 bases remaining between them. The CDR3 contains 15 residues. CDR1 and CDR2 (germline): LNHDA, SQIVND (reference sequence). CDR3 sequence: CASNRGGWLNTEAFF. CDR3 in DNA: TGTGCCAGTAACCGCGGAGGTTGGCTGAACACTGAAGCTTTCTTT. The full variable domain, in which reference TRBV19 and TRBJ1-1 provide the parts outside the CDR3, is DGGITQSPKYLFRKEGQNVTLSCEQNLNHDAMYWYRQDPGQGLRLIYYSQIVNDFQKGDIAEGYSVSREKKESFPLTVTSAQKNPTAFYLCASNRGGWLNTEAFFGQGTRLTVV.

The gene calls are TRBV7-9 and TRBJ2-7; TRBD1 matches at 8 bases. From germline, CDR1 is SEHNR and CDR2 FQNEAQ (reference sequence). This CDR3 has 16 amino acids. V was clipped by 5 bases and J by 1 base; unmatched bases: 10. The CDR3 protein is CASSRGQGTYSYEQYF. CDR3 nucleotide sequence: TGTGCCAGCAGCCGCGGACAGGGCACGTATTCCTACGAGCAGTACTTC. The full variable domain, with the rest looked up from reference TRBV7-9 and TRBJ2-7, is DTGVSQNPRHKITKRGQNVTFRCDPISEHNRLYWYRQTLGQGPEFLTYFQNEAQLEKSRLLSDRFSAERPKGSFSTLEIQRTEQGDSAMYLCASSRGQGTYSYEQYFGPGTRLTVT.

The genes are TRBV19 and TRBJ2-7, with 10 bases lining up with TRBD1. Germline V gene lookup returns CDR1 LNHDA and CDR2 SQIVND (reference sequence). The CDR3 extends over 15 amino acids. V trimming: 5 bases; J trimming: 4 bases; junction bases outside the gene matches: 8. The CDR3: CASSPQTGGRYEQYF. CDR3 in DNA: TGTGCCAGTAGTCCTCAGACAGGGGGCCGGTACGAGCAGTACTTC.

CDR3 nucleotide sequence: TGTGCCAGCAGCTTAGCCGGGACTAGCGGTTCCTACAATGAGCAGTTCTTC. Its translation: CASSLAGTSGSYNEQFF. The chain has TRBV7-2 and TRBJ2-1, with TRBD2 identical over 11 bases. The CDR3 spans 17 residues. In germline, CDR1 is SGHTA, CDR2 FQGNSA. J gave up 1 base and V 0 bases, and 2 bases lay outside the gene matches.

The rearrangement uses TRBV7-9 and TRBJ2-7, with 11 bases identical to TRBD1. This CDR3 contains 14 residues. V shed 5 bases and J 5 bases; nucleotides not matched to a gene: 5. Germline CDR1 is SEHNR and CDR2 is FQNEAQ (reference sequence). For the CDR3, the DNA is TGTGCCAGCAGCGCGGACAGGGGGCTCCACGAGCAGTACTTC. Encoded protein: CASSADRGLHEQYF.

This chain uses TRBV19 with TRBJ1-1, with 7 bases identical to TRBD1. V shed 4 bases, J shed 2 bases, and the junction held 7 bases outside the gene matches. CDR3 size: 15 residues. Per germline, CDR1 LNHDA and CDR2 SQIVND (reference sequence). The CDR3 reads CASSTDDRVNTEAFF. The CDR3 DNA follows: TGTGCCAGTAGTACAGACGACAGGGTAAACACTGAAGCTTTCTTT.

The chain uses TRBV6-1 and TRBJ2-1, with TRBD2 matching 10 bases. V lost 5 bases, J lost 7 bases, and 5 bases stayed unmatched. The CDR3 runs 14 residues. Germline values: CDR1 MNHNS, CDR2 SASEGT. The CDR3: CASSYSGRWNEQFF. The CDR3 nucleotides are TGTGCCAGCAGTTATAGCGGGAGGTGGAATGAGCAGTTCTTC.

The rearrangement joins TRBV6-5 to TRBJ1-2, with TRBD1 matching 8 bases. This CDR3 spans 14 amino acids. Germline CDR1 is MNHEY and CDR2 is SVGAGI. With V trimmed by 6 bases and J by 4 bases, 7 bases remained unmatched. As DNA, the CDR3 is TGTGCCAGCAGAGTCTTCGGACAGGGCTATGGCTACACCTTC. As protein: CASRVFGQGYGYTF.

The chain combines TRBV6-1 with TRBJ1-2, with a possible D match to TRBD1 (5 bases). The germline gives CDR1 MNHNS, CDR2 SASEGT. V gave up 6 bases and J gave up 5 bases, with 16 bases separating them. The CDR3 totals 14 residues. CDR3 protein: CASREQASGYGYTF. In DNA form, the CDR3 reads TGTGCCAGCAGAGAACAGGCCTCGGGGTATGGCTACACCTTC.

DNA of the CDR3: TGTGCCAGCCGGGGGACAGCGTACACTGAAGCTTTCTTT. This translates into CASRGTAYTEAFF. The chain carries TRBV2 and TRBJ1-1, with TRBD1 identical over 7 bases. CDR3 length: 13 amino acids. The V gene end was trimmed by 8 bases and the J gene end by 3 bases; junction bases not matched to a gene: 6. Germline-derived CDR1 and CDR2 are SNHLY and FYNNEI. The full variable domain, with the rest looked up from reference TRBV2 and TRBJ1-1, is EPEVTQTPSHQVTQMGQEVILRCVPISNHLYFYWYRQILGQKVEFLVSFYNNEISEKSEIFDDQFSVERPDGSNFTLKIRSTKLEDSAMYFCASRGTAYTEAFFGQGTRLTVV.

The CDR3, as DNA: TGTGCCAGCAGCTTAAGAGGCGGGCTCGGCCCAGATACGCAGTATTTT. Protein: CASSLRGGLGPDTQYF. The genes are TRBV5-8 and TRBJ2-3; D may be TRBD2 (5 bases). CDR3 length: 16 residues. Looked up from germline, CDR1 is SGHTS and CDR2 is YDEGEE. V was trimmed by 2 bases and J by 4 bases, leaving 17 bases between them. Using reference TRBV5-8 and TRBJ2-3 for the parts outside the CDR3, the full variable domain is EAGVTQSPTHLIKTRGQQATLRCSPISGHTSVYWYQQALGLGLQFLLWYDEGEERNRGNFPPRFSGRQFPNYSSELNVNALELEDSALYLCASSLRGGLGPDTQYFGPGTRLTVL.

The chain combines TRBV7-9 with TRBJ2-2; no clear D. Germline assignment: CDR1 SEHNR and CDR2 FQNEAQ (reference sequence). V gave up 5 bases and J gave up 7 bases, with 8 bases separating them. This CDR3 comprises 12 residues. This chain's CDR3 is CASSLHGGELFF. In nucleotides, the CDR3 is TGTGCCAGCAGCCTCCACGGCGGGGAGCTGTTTTTT.